These T cell receptor beta chains were read from a single sample in a study of response to subunit inactivated influenza vaccine. A single record per CDR3 protein comes from TCRdb applying MiXCR to the RT-PCR reads. The sample consists of about 620,000 distinct CDR3 sequences, around 11% of them appearing once. These sequences were also reported in another study, on T cells expressing NK-cell markers.

The sequences come from PBMCs from blood, collected on the day of vaccination. The origin of the receptors is a man aged 50-60 years who received an inactivated influenza vaccine. The CDR3 runs from the conserved cysteine through the conserved F or W. D genes are given only for firm matches. Only part of the rows carry a size: once, few, many, or a class if the clone is expanded.

j_call | clone_size | v_call | d_call | cdr3_aa | cdr3_nt
TRBJ2-7 | NA | TRBV20-1 | TRBD1 | CSARVTGGWYEQYF | TGCAGTGCTAGAGTGACAGGGGGTTGGTACGAGCAGTACTTC
TRBJ1-1 | NA | TRBV7-9 | NA | CASSLPLSTGRSAKAFF | TGTGCCAGCAGCTTACCCCTATCGACAGGCAGAAGCGCTAAAGCTTTCTTT
TRBJ2-7 | few | TRBV5-1 | TRBD2 | CASSLGLAVEQYF | TGCGCCAGCAGCCTTGGACTAGCTGTCGAGCAGTACTTC
TRBJ2-5 | few | TRBV12-3/TRBV12-4 | NA | CASISDLSRETQYF | TGTGCCAGCATCTCGGACCTATCACGGGAGACCCAGTACTTC
TRBJ2-3 | NA | TRBV25-1 | TRBD2 | CASSDTSGGGDTQYF | TGTGCCAGCAGTGACACTAGCGGGGGGGGAGATACGCAGTATTTT
TRBJ1-2 | few | TRBV12-3/TRBV12-4 | NA | CASSLYRDGYTF | TGTGCCAGCAGTTTATACAGGGACGGCTACACCTTC
TRBJ1-5 | many | TRBV20-1 | NA | CSARGPGNQPQHF | TGCAGTGCTAGGGGGCCGGGCAATCAGCCCCAGCATTTT
TRBJ1-2 | few | TRBV4-2 | TRBD1 | CASRERGGTDPYGYTF | TGTGCCAGCAGAGAACGGGGGGGGACAGATCCCTATGGCTACACCTTC
TRBJ2-5 | many | TRBV28 | TRBD1 | CASNKWDSSQETQYF | TGTGCCAGCAATAAATGGGACAGCTCCCAAGAGACCCAGTACTTC
TRBJ2-2 | few | TRBV12-3/TRBV12-4 | TRBD2 | CASRTSGINTGELFF | TGTGCCAGCCGTACTAGCGGGATTAACACCGGGGAGCTGTTTTTT
TRBJ2-1 | few | TRBV7-3 | NA | CASSLLGAGESEQFF | TGTGCCAGCAGCTTATTGGGGGCAGGGGAAAGTGAGCAGTTCTTC
TRBJ2-1 | few | TRBV4-3 | TRBD2 | CASSQDSYGLAGYNEQFF | TGCGCCAGCAGCCAAGATTCCTATGGACTAGCGGGGTACAATGAGCAGTTCTTC
TRBJ2-5 | NA | TRBV28 | TRBD1 | CASRLTGYQETQYF | TGTGCCAGCAGACTGACAGGGTACCAAGAGACCCAGTACTTC
TRBJ2-3 | NA | TRBV10-3 | TRBD2 | CAIREREGPGDTQYF | TGTGCCATCAGGGAGCGGGAGGGCCCAGGAGATACGCAGTATTTT
TRBJ2-3 | NA | TRBV7-2 | TRBD2 | CASSLISSGSFQYF | TGTGCCAGCAGCTTGATCTCCAGCGGGAGCTTCCAGTATTTT
TRBJ2-1 | few | TRBV7-3 | NA | CASSRGSRQFF | TGTGCCAGCAGCAGAGGGAGTCGGCAGTTCTTC
TRBJ2-7 | few | TRBV12-3/TRBV12-4 | TRBD1 | CASSKQGSDPYEQYF | TGTGCCAGCAGTAAACAGGGGTCCGACCCCTACGAGCAGTACTTC
TRBJ2-6 | NA | TRBV29-1 | NA | CSVKKGGYSGANVLTF | TGCAGCGTGAAAAAGGGCGGGTACTCTGGGGCCAACGTCCTGACTTTC
TRBJ2-2 | NA | TRBV24-1 | TRBD1 | CATRGTGGAGGELFF | TGTGCCACCAGAGGGACAGGGGGCGCCGGCGGGGAGCTGTTTTTT
TRBJ2-7 | NA | TRBV5-1 | NA | CASSLGRRYEQYF | TGCGCCAGCAGCTTGGGCCGCCGCTACGAGCAGTACTTC
TRBJ2-7 | many | TRBV7-9 | TRBD1 | CASSLPGQGRQYF | TGTGCCAGCAGCTTGCCGGGACAGGGGCGGCAGTACTTC
TRBJ1-4 | few | TRBV20-1 | TRBD1 | CSWGTGGEKLFF | TGCAGTTGGGGGACAGGGGGTGAAAAACTGTTTTTT
TRBJ2-5 | few | TRBV24-1 | TRBD2 | CATSDSSGGWRETQYF | TGTGCCACCAGTGATTCCTCCGGGGGGTGGCGTGAGACCCAGTACTTC
TRBJ2-1 | few | TRBV6-5 | NA | CASSSLRGMSRNEQFF | TGTGCCAGCAGTTCTCTTAGGGGGATGTCACGGAATGAGCAGTTCTTC
TRBJ2-1 | many | TRBV13 | TRBD2 | CASSTRTSGSYNEQFF | TGTGCCAGCAGCACGCGGACTAGCGGCTCTTACAATGAGCAGTTCTTC
TRBJ2-3 | few | TRBV28 | TRBD2 | CASSSSGTSGFLDTQYF | TGTGCCAGCAGTTCCTCCGGGACTAGCGGCTTCTTGGATACGCAGTATTTT
TRBJ2-7 | NA | TRBV10-3 | TRBD2 | CAISDLSGRRYEQYF | TGTGCCATCAGTGATCTAAGCGGGAGAAGGTACGAGCAGTACTTC
TRBJ2-3 | many | TRBV14 | TRBD2 | CASSQGTGGPDTQYF | TGTGCCAGCAGCCAAGGAACGGGAGGGCCTGATACGCAGTATTTT
TRBJ2-7 | NA | TRBV6-1 | TRBD1 | CASSVKGQPRIYPYEQYF | TGTGCCAGCAGTGTTAAGGGACAGCCACGTATCTATCCCTACGAGCAGTACTTC
TRBJ2-7 | NA | TRBV18 | NA | CASSRTDRGPYEQYF | TGTGCCAGCTCAAGGACAGACCGAGGCCCCTACGAGCAGTACTTC
TRBJ1-2 | few | TRBV6-1 | NA | CASSVNGGYGYTF | TGTGCCAGCAGTGTCAATGGGGGCTATGGCTACACCTTC
TRBJ2-7 | NA | TRBV14 | NA | CASSQLGRREQYF | TGTGCCAGCAGCCAACTTGGACGTCGCGAGCAGTACTTC
TRBJ2-1 | few | TRBV28 | TRBD2 | CASTDFGAGVRSYNEQFF | TGTGCCAGCACCGATTTCGGAGCGGGAGTCCGATCCTACAATGAGCAGTTCTTC
TRBJ2-2 | few | TRBV6-2/TRBV6-3 | TRBD1 | CASSYKTGTGERLELFF | TGTGCCAGCAGTTACAAAACCGGGACAGGGGAAAGACTGGAGCTGTTTTTT
TRBJ2-1 | NA | TRBV13 | NA | CASSNSVGLSYNEQFF | TGTGCCAGCAGCAATTCAGTGGGACTCTCCTACAATGAGCAGTTCTTC
TRBJ2-3 | few | TRBV7-9 | TRBD1 | CASNPGTGITDTQYF | TGTGCCAGCAACCCCGGGACAGGGATAACAGATACGCAGTATTTT
TRBJ1-5 | few | TRBV5-1 | NA | CASSFGTGDYSNQPQHF | TGCGCCAGCAGCTTTGGGACCGGGGATTATAGCAATCAGCCCCAGCATTTT
TRBJ2-7 | few | TRBV28 | TRBD2 | CASRGLAGAFEQYF | TGTGCCAGCAGGGGACTAGCGGGAGCTTTTGAGCAGTACTTC
TRBJ2-2 | few | TRBV7-2 | TRBD1 | CASNLLDRQLNTGELFF | TGTGCCAGCAATCTCCTGGACAGGCAGTTGAACACCGGGGAGCTGTTTTTT
TRBJ1-3 | few | TRBV15 | TRBD1 | CATRSGTGVGNTIYF | TGTGCCACCAGAAGCGGGACAGGGGTTGGAAACACCATATATTTT
TRBJ2-7 | few | TRBV9 | TRBD1 | CASSVTGGAEQYF | TGTGCCAGCAGCGTAACAGGGGGAGCAGAGCAGTACTTC
TRBJ2-3 | NA | TRBV4-2 | NA | CASSREWTTDTQYF | TGTGCCAGCAGCCGGGAGTGGACTACAGATACGCAGTATTTT
TRBJ2-3 | few | TRBV7-9 | TRBD2 | CASSYRTSGGTDTQYF | TGTGCCAGCAGCTACCGGACTAGCGGCGGCACAGATACGCAGTATTTT
TRBJ2-4 | NA | TRBV28 | NA | CASKEGALKNIQYF | TGTGCCAGCAAAGAGGGAGCGCTCAAAAACATTCAGTACTTC
TRBJ2-2 | NA | TRBV30 | TRBD1 | CAWSVEGAANTGELFF | TGTGCCTGGAGTGTAGAGGGGGCGGCGAACACCGGGGAGCTGTTTTTT
TRBJ2-4 | few | TRBV27 | TRBD2 | CASSLGMGGKNIQYF | TGTGCCAGCAGTTTAGGGATGGGGGGGAAAAACATTCAGTACTTC
TRBJ2-1 | NA | TRBV5-1 | TRBD1 | CASSFRTGGLNEQFF | TGCGCCAGCAGCTTCAGGACAGGGGGGTTGAATGAGCAGTTCTTC
TRBJ1-2 | few | TRBV7-2 | NA | CASSLNRAGGYTF | TGTGCCAGCAGCTTGAACAGGGCGGGAGGCTACACCTTC
TRBJ1-1 | many | TRBV12-3/TRBV12-4 | TRBD1 | CASRGQGWDTEAFF | TGTGCCAGCAGGGGACAGGGTTGGGACACTGAAGCTTTCTTT
TRBJ2-2 | NA | TRBV18 | NA | CASSLEIYTGELFF | TGTGCCAGCTCATTAGAGATCTATACCGGGGAGCTGTTTTTT